The clone carrying this T cell receptor (beta chain) was picked up a small number of times. What it recognizes is unknown. This specimen comes from a study of blood T cells in healthy people across ages. Peripheral blood, roughly 9.3 milliliters per donor, was collected. A second PCR of roughly 7 to 11 cycles used a sample-barcoded 5' primer and a J-beta primer mix. Through a template-switch adaptor with 12 random nucleotides, each cDNA molecule received a tag. MiXCR was run by TCRdb on the 5' RACE reads, yielding one entry per CDR3 protein. The profile covers over 500,000 distinct CDR3 sequences, with 52% appearing a single time and approximately 13% taken by the ten largest. Findings and caveats of the study: TCR beta diversity per million T cells fell roughly linearly with age.

This TCR came from an elderly woman in good health. Specimen: blood.

CDR3 sequence: CASSHYRVPGTSGKAYEQYF. In DNA form, the CDR3 reads TGTGCCAGCAGCCATTACCGGGTGCCGGGGACTAGCGGAAAAGCCTACGAGCAGTACTTC. This chain connects TRBV3-1 to TRBJ2-7, with TRBD2 identical over 11 bases. With V trimmed by 3 bases and J by 2 bases, 18 bases remained unmatched. The CDR3 totals 20 residues. Per germline, CDR1 LGHDT and CDR2 YNNKEL (reference sequence).